A selection of T cell receptor beta chains follows, all from one sample in a study of radiation and T cells in renal cell carcinoma. Repertoires were generated with immunoSEQ multiplex PCR, while TCRdb's copy carries only in-frame clones and drops some. This table holds tens of thousands of clones, approximately 87% found once. The source material was blood, sampled from a patient whose treatment included radiotherapy and nephrectomy. The receptors come from a woman aged 55-75 years with renal cell carcinoma. Both conserved end residues are part of each CDR3. D genes are given only for firm matches. Rows give clone size only sometimes, using once, few, many, or a class for an expanded clone.

>TRBJ2-7|NA|TRBV6-1|NA
TGTGCCAGCAGTGGCCGGGGCTACGAGCAGTACTTC
CASSGRGYEQYF
>TRBJ2-2|few|TRBV28|NA
TGTGCCAGCAAGGGGCGGTACACGAACACCGGGGAGCTGTTTTTT
CASKGRYTNTGELFF
>TRBJ2-7|NA|TRBV28|NA
TGTGCCAGCAGTACCCCGAGGACGGCGGGCTACGAGCAGTACTTC
CASSTPRTAGYEQYF
>TRBJ1-5|NA|TRBV28|NA
TGTGCCAGCAGGAACCGACGGAACAATCAGCCCCAGCATTTT
CASRNRRNNQPQHF
>TRBJ1-4|NA|TRBV15|NA
TGTGCCACCAGCAGAGAACAGGGCAGGGTGGAGGAAAAACTGTTTTTT
CATSREQGRVEEKLFF
>TRBJ1-5|NA|TRBV28|NA
TGTGCCAGCAGTTTACCCGGGGCTGGCAATCAGCCCCAGCATTTT
CASSLPGAGNQPQHF
>TRBJ2-7|NA|TRBV4-1|NA
TGCGCCAGCAGCCTTTCAGGAGCACCAACCTACGAGCAGTACTTC
CASSLSGAPTYEQYF
>TRBJ2-7|NA|TRBV28|NA
TGTGCCAGCACCACGGGAGCCCCGGTTGAGCAGTACTTC
CASTTGAPVEQYF
>TRBJ2-7|NA|TRBV7-9|NA
TGTGCCAGCAGGTTAACAGGGTCCGAGCAGTACTTC
CASRLTGSEQYF
>TRBJ2-3|few|TRBV11-2|TRBD1
TGTGCCAGCAGCCTCAGGGGGAATGGAGATACGCAGTATTTT
CASSLRGNGDTQYF
>TRBJ1-1|NA|TRBV5-5|NA
TGTGCCAGCAAATATACGGGGACTGAAGCTTTCTTT
CASKYTGTEAFF
>TRBJ2-3|NA|TRBV7-9|NA
TGTGCCAGCAGCTTAGGTACCACAGATACGCAGTATTTT
CASSLGTTDTQYF
>TRBJ2-6|NA|TRBV28|NA
TGTGCCAGCAGTCCCTCTGGGGCCAACGTCCTGACTTTC
CASSPSGANVLTF
>TRBJ1-4|NA|TRBV19|NA
TGTGCCAGTAGTATTCAGGGAGGTAATGAAAAACTGTTTTTT
CASSIQGGNEKLFF
>TRBJ1-2|NA|TRBV5-4|NA
TGTGCCAGCACCCTGGGGCTCTCTGATGGCTACACCTTC
CASTLGLSDGYTF
>TRBJ1-1|NA|TRBV9|NA
TGTGCCAGCAGCGTAGAGGGCAGGGGATATGGGAACACTGAAGCTTTCTTT
CASSVEGRGYGNTEAFF
>TRBJ2-7|NA|TRBV7-2|NA
TGTGCCAGCAGCTTAGACCAGAGCTCCTACGAGCAGTACTTC
CASSLDQSSYEQYF
>TRBJ1-2|NA|TRBV25-1|NA
TGTGCCAGCAGTGAAGGCCCCCAAGACCCCCGGTATGGCTACACCTTC
CASSEGPQDPRYGYTF
>TRBJ1-3|NA|TRBV2|NA
TGTGCCAGGCGGGGGGCTGCAGGAAACACCATATATTTT
CARRGAAGNTIYF
>TRBJ1-2|NA|TRBV15|NA
TGTGCCACCAGCAGAGAGAGGGGAGCCTATGGCTACACCTTC
CATSRERGAYGYTF
>TRBJ2-2|NA|TRBV5-1|TRBD1
TGCGCCAGCAGCAAAGAGGGACAGGGGATTTCCGGGGAGCTGTTTTTT
CASSKEGQGISGELFF
>TRBJ2-7|once|TRBV9|NA
TGTGCCAGCAGCGCGGGACCCGGGACAAATTACGAGCAGTACTTC
CASSAGPGTNYEQYF
>TRBJ2-5|NA|TRBV7-2|NA
TGTGCCAGCAATGGGGAGACCCAGTACTTC
CASNGETQYF
>TRBJ2-2|NA|TRBV28|NA
TGTGCCAGCAGTCCCTATAGAGCGAACACCGGGGAGCTGTTTTTT
CASSPYRANTGELFF
>TRBJ2-7|NA|TRBV10-3|NA
TGTGCCATCAGTGAGTCGAAAATCGAGCAGTACTTC
CAISESKIEQYF
>TRBJ1-2|NA|TRBV6-5|NA
TGTGCCAGCAGCCCCCCCTGGCCTGAGGGGGGCTACACCTTC
CASSPPWPEGGYTF
>TRBJ2-5|NA|TRBV19|TRBD2
TGTGCCAGTAGTATAGATAGCGGGGGGGCCAGGGAGACCCAGTACTTC
CASSIDSGGARETQYF
>TRBJ2-3|NA|TRBV6-5|NA
TGTGCCAGCAGTTACTCAAGCGACACAGATACGCAGTATTTT
CASSYSSDTDTQYF
>TRBJ1-2|NA|TRBV27|TRBD1
TGTGCCAGCAGTCCCCGAGGGACAGGGGGGGCTGGCTACACCTTC
CASSPRGTGGAGYTF
>TRBJ1-2|NA|TRBV2|TRBD1
TGTGCCAGCAGTGATCTGGGGACAGGGGGCTATGGCTACACCTTC
CASSDLGTGGYGYTF
>TRBJ1-2|NA|TRBV5-1|TRBD1
TGCGCCAGCAGCTTCGGGTCAGGGGGCTCAGTATATGGCTACACCTTC
CASSFGSGGSVYGYTF
>TRBJ2-7|NA|TRBV6-6|NA
TGTGCCAGCAACCCGACAGGCTACGAGCAGTACTTC
CASNPTGYEQYF
>TRBJ2-3|NA|TRBV25-1|NA
TGTGCCAGCAGTGATGACAGAAGAGTCACAGATACGCAGTATTTT
CASSDDRRVTDTQYF
>TRBJ2-5|NA|TRBV27|TRBD2
TGTGCCAGCAGTCCACCGGGACTAGCGGGAGTAGGAGAGACCCAGTACTTC
CASSPPGLAGVGETQYF
>TRBJ1-6|NA|TRBV5-1|NA
TGCGCCAGCAGCTTGGTAGGGCAGGGAAATTCACCCCTCCACTTT
CASSLVGQGNSPLHF
>TRBJ2-2|NA|TRBV29-1|TRBD2
TGCAGCGTTGATCCTGGGACTAGGGGCGGGGAGCTGTTTTTT
CSVDPGTRGGELFF
>TRBJ2-3|NA|TRBV6-1|NA
TGTGCCAGCAGTGAACTGGGGGCAGATACGCAGTATTTT
CASSELGADTQYF
>TRBJ2-5|NA|TRBV28|TRBD2
TGTGCCAGCAGTCTAATAGGACTAGGAACCGAGACCCAGTACTTC
CASSLIGLGTETQYF
>TRBJ1-2|NA|TRBV11-2|NA
TGTGCCAGCAGCTTAGATCGTGAGAGCAGCTATGGCTACACCTTC
CASSLDRESSYGYTF
>TRBJ2-2|NA|TRBV7-9|TRBD1
TGTGCCAGCAGCCCGGGGACAGGAATCGGGGAGCTGTTTTTT
CASSPGTGIGELFF
>TRBJ1-6|NA|TRBV25-1|NA
TGTGCCAGCAGTTTAGGGTCCAATTCACCCCTCCACTTT
CASSLGSNSPLHF
>TRBJ2-7|NA|TRBV6-1|NA
TGTGCCAGCGAGGATGCGGGCAACGAGCAGTACTTC
CASEDAGNEQYF
>TRBJ1-6|once|TRBV27|TRBD1
TGTGCCAGCAGTCTCGAAGACAGGGGAAACTCACCCCTCCACTTT
CASSLEDRGNSPLHF
>TRBJ2-3|NA|TRBV5-1|NA
TGCGCCAGCAGCTTCGGGGGGCCACCGGCAGATACGCAGTATTTT
CASSFGGPPADTQYF
>TRBJ2-7|NA|TRBV9|TRBD1
TGTGCCAGCAGCTTATCCGGGACAGGGGGCCAAGTGAGCGAGCAGTACTTC
CASSLSGTGGQVSEQYF
>TRBJ2-2|NA|TRBV11-2|TRBD1
TGTGCCAGCAGCCGCCCGGGACAGGGACACGGGGAGCTGTTTTTT
CASSRPGQGHGELFF
>TRBJ2-3|NA|TRBV29-1|NA
TGCAGCGTTGAAAAGGGTTCAGGTACGCAGTATTTT
CSVEKGSGTQYF
>TRBJ2-3|NA|TRBV2|NA
TGTGCCAGCACCGGGCAGAGCTCAGATACGCAGTATTTT
CASTGQSSDTQYF
>TRBJ1-1|NA|TRBV5-6|NA
TGTGCCAGCAGCTATGGACCGGGATCTGAAGCTTTCTTT
CASSYGPGSEAFF
>TRBJ2-1|NA|TRBV10-3|NA
TGTGCCATCAGTGGGACAGACCAAGTAACAAATGAGCAGTTCTTC
CAISGTDQVTNEQFF
>TRBJ1-2|NA|TRBV2|NA
TGTGCCAGCAGTGGATCTCGGACAGCCTCGGACCTTTATGGCTACACCTTC
CASSGSRTASDLYGYTF
>TRBJ2-3|NA|TRBV6-1|NA
TGTGCCAGCAGCGCAGGGAACGCCCAGGGGACGCAGTATTTT
CASSAGNAQGTQYF
>TRBJ1-5|NA|TRBV28|NA
TGTGCCAGCAGTTTGTACACAGGTACCGACCAGCCCCAGCATTTT
CASSLYTGTDQPQHF